This T cell receptor beta chain was documented in a study of T cells in localized non-small cell lung cancer (dated by TCRdb to between 2020 and 2021). In the study overall: T cell repertoires of about 230 early-stage NSCLC patients were analyzed, with tumors being compared against uninvolved tumor-adjacent lungs. NSCLC patients had a mean age of roughly 64 years, and about 140 were male and more than 90 female. The cohort consisted of 200 to 250 treatment-naive NSCLC patients whose localized lung tumors had been resected. General findings and caveats noted by the study authors: The highest T cell clonality was observed in uninvolved tumor-adjacent lung, where clonality exceeded that of tumor, suggesting that antigenic responses were more focused in uninvolved tumor-adjacent lung. Because the study design was exploratory, TCR variables were selected using unadjusted p-values without false-discovery rate correction. A median of approximately 55 of the top 100 tumor clones were detected in paired uninvolved adjacent lung, and 28 of these tumor clones were also found among the top 100 clones of the paired uninvolved adjacent lung. Because multi-region tumor sequencing was not performed, intratumor heterogeneity could not be ruled out. Higher T cell density in blood was associated with longer overall survival, whereas higher clonality in adjacent lung was associated with shorter survival.

TCR beta CDR3 regions were sequenced from DNA using the immunoSEQ Assay. In the authors' own workflow: T cell density was computed as TCR beta template counts normalized to usable DNA estimated by amplifying housekeeping genes. Richness was estimated using the preseqR package, with extrapolation to 400,000 templates for PBMC samples and to 120,000 templates for tissue samples. Clonality was defined as one minus Pielou's evenness. Differential abundance testing on productive amino-acid clonotypes, with a minimum total count of 5 and an alpha of 0.1, was used to identify tissue-enriched TCRs. The Jaccard Index and the Morisita Overlap Index were used to measure repertoire overlap between compartments. GLIPH grouped TCR beta CDR3s together with public tetramer-defined viral CDR3s, and a viral motif had to include at least three viral sequences and show V-gene enrichment. TCRdb provides this immuneACCESS table in a form limited to in-frame rearrangements. Some clones are lacking; in checked studies, under half of them reflect an unresolved V gene, and why the rest are absent is not known. The V and J calls and clone size come from that table; D and trimming were worked out from the DNA. The sample yields around 140,000 clones; around 89% were counted once. Around 1.7% of the sample is taken by the ten largest.

V is pruned by 3 bases and J by 3 bases, leaving 3 bases of the junction without a gene match. From the cysteine up to the phenylalanine, the CDR3 has a length of 14 residues. CDR3 DNA is the only sequence kept; it has 42 bases, read in frame from the first base. Via the germline V gene, CDR1 is SGDLS and CDR2 YYNGEE. At diagnosis, tumor, uninvolved tumor-adjacent lung and peripheral blood were collected and then preserved as a mix of FFPE and fresh-frozen material. For TCR repertoire profiling, blood samples were analyzed as peripheral blood mononuclear cells. Remarks on this clone: Its antigen is still unknown. No qualities accompany the bases; no much larger clone lies one base away.

The chain couples TRBV9 to TRBJ1-1, and TRBD1 matches 9 of the central bases. The source of this sequence is a female donor over 55 with stage I lung adenocarcinoma. The material was peripheral blood, obtained before any cancer treatment. DNA sequence: TGTGCCAGCAGCGCGGGACAGGGTTACACTGAAGCTTTCTTT. This yields the protein CASSAGQGYTEAFF.